The 13 T cell receptor beta chains listed next were all sequenced from one sample in a study of cytotoxic CD8 clonotypes in ibrutinib-treated CLL. Repertoires were generated with immunoSEQ multiplex PCR, while TCRdb's copy carries only in-frame clones and drops some. This table holds over 140,000 clones, approximately 80% found once. The source material was PBMCs, sampled after 36 months of ibrutinib treatment. The receptors originated from a human donor with chronic lymphocytic leukemia.

The chain carries TRBV18 and TRBJ2-5, with D perhaps matching TRBD1 (6 bases). The CDR3 contains 16 residues. V dropped 1 base and J dropped 1 base, with 13 bases sitting between them. In germline, CDR1 is KGHSH, CDR2 LQKENI. The CDR3 reads CASSPRGQGPQETQYF. In DNA form, the CDR3 reads TGTGCCAGCTCACCACGGGGGCAGGGCCCCCAAGAGACCCAGTACTTC.

This clone was detected only once. The rearrangement links TRBV5-1 to TRBJ2-7; TRBD1 matches at 9 bases. The CDR3 is 16 amino acids. The trim removed 0 bases at V and 3 bases at J, leaving 7 bases unmatched. Germline CDR1 reads SGHRS; CDR2 reads YFSETQ. CDR3: CASSLGDRAVFYEQYF. The CDR3 bases are TGCGCCAGCAGCTTGGGGGACAGGGCGGTCTTCTACGAGCAGTACTTC.

This chain links TRBV18 with TRBJ1-3, with D possibly matching TRBD1 (5 bases). CDR1 is KGHSH and CDR2 is LQKENI in the germline V gene. V was trimmed by 1 base and J by 0 bases, leaving 13 bases between them. The CDR3 has 17 amino acids. CDR3 nucleotide sequence: TGTGCCAGCTCACCACGGGCAGGGTCAGACTCTGGAAACACCATATATTTT. It encodes CASSPRAGSDSGNTIYF.

The chain employs TRBV10-3 and TRBJ2-7, with 10 bases lining up with TRBD1. The J segment lost 5 bases and the V segment lost 6 bases, leaving 7 bases of the junction unmatched. The CDR3 runs 14 residues. The V gene's germline CDR1 is ENHRY and CDR2 SYGVKD. As DNA, the CDR3 is TGTGCCATCAGGACCGGGACAGGGGAAAACGAGCAGTACTTC. Translation gives CAIRTGTGENEQYF.

This sequence joins TRBV7-6 and TRBJ1-2; perhaps TRBD1 as D (6 bases). V was shortened by 5 bases and J by 0 bases, with 22 bases between the two germline ends. CDR3 size: 18 residues. Germline-derived CDR1 and CDR2 are SGHVS and FNYEAQ. The CDR3 DNA follows: TGTGCCAGCAGCGCGGACAGATCGAGGCCGACGACTAACTATGGCTACACCTTC. Translating it yields CASSADRSRPTTNYGYTF.

V and J are TRBV27 and TRBJ2-5; no definite D call. The CDR3 extends over 14 amino acids. Germline CDR1 reads MNHEY; CDR2 reads SMNVEV (reference sequence). Trimming took off 0 bases at V and 6 bases at J, with 11 bases between the two ends. CDR3 sequence: CASSLSTLGQTQYF. The CDR3 coding sequence is TGTGCCAGCAGTTTATCGACCTTAGGCCAGACCCAGTACTTC.

The CDR3 loop reads CASSPRQGFYNEQFF. CDR3 nucleotides: TGTGCCAGCAGCCCAAGACAGGGGTTCTACAATGAGCAGTTCTTC. The genes are TRBV7-3 and TRBJ2-1; the match to TRBD1 covers 8 bases. The CDR3 contains 15 residues. V was pared by 5 bases and J by 3 bases, with 6 bases of the junction left unmatched. CDR1 is SGHTA, CDR2 FQGTGA, per germline. The full variable domain, its missing parts supplied by reference TRBV7-3 and TRBJ2-1, is GAGVSQTPSNKVTEKGKYVELRCDPISGHTALYWYRQSLGQGPEFLIYFQGTGAADDSGLPNDRFFAVRPEGSVSTLKIQRTERGDSAVYLCASSPRQGFYNEQFFGPGTRLTVL.

This chain connects TRBV29-1 to TRBJ2-4; 7 bases are a match to TRBD2. With V trimmed by 3 bases and J by 5 bases, 7 bases remained unmatched. Germline CDR1 reads SQVTM; CDR2 reads ANQGSEA. The CDR3 covers 14 residues. This CDR3 reads CSVDAGEKENIQYF. For the CDR3, the DNA is TGCAGCGTTGACGCGGGAGAGAAAGAAAACATTCAGTACTTC.

The chain employs TRBV11-2 and TRBJ2-7; 7 bases agree with TRBD1. The germline CDR1 and CDR2 sequences are SGHAT and FQNNGV. The CDR3 is 15 residues long. V was pared by 0 bases and J by 0 bases, with 2 bases of the junction left unmatched. This CDR3 reads CASSLEGTVSYEQYF. The CDR3 DNA follows: TGTGCCAGCAGCTTAGAAGGGACAGTCTCCTACGAGCAGTACTTC.

The CDR3 sequence is CASSLLGNNNSPLHF. The CDR3, as DNA: TGTGCCAGCAGTTTGTTGGGTAATAATAATTCACCCCTCCACTTT. The chain uses TRBV28 and TRBJ1-6; D gene ambiguous. Germline CDR1 MDHEN, CDR2 SYDVKM. CDR3 length equals 15 residues. V was cut by 3 bases and J by 5 bases, with 11 bases left in between.

In its sample, this clone was seen a few times. The CDR3: CASSLSTGVGTEAFF. The CDR3 nucleotides are TGTGCCAGCAGCCTATCGACAGGGGTGGGTACTGAAGCTTTCTTT. The chain uses TRBV7-9 and TRBJ1-1; the match to TRBD1 covers 8 bases. The CDR3 sequence is 15 residues long. Germline loops: CDR1 SEHNR, CDR2 FQNEAQ (reference sequence). V dropped 5 bases and J dropped 5; count of bases not matched to a gene: 10.

V usage is TRBV28 and J usage is TRBJ2-5; 10 bases align to TRBD2. The V segment lost 6 bases and the J segment 5 bases; nucleotides outside the gene matches: 24. The germline CDR1 and CDR2 sequences are MDHEN and SYDVKM. The CDR3 is made up of 20 amino acids. The CDR3 loop reads CASSFPPHRSAGGLGETQYF. DNA of the CDR3: TGTGCCAGCAGCTTCCCCCCGCATAGGTCAGCGGGGGGGTTGGGGGAGACCCAGTACTTC.

The chain has TRBV20-1 and TRBJ1-4; 7 positions match TRBD1. The CDR3 sequence is 11 residues long. Looked up from germline, CDR1 is DFQATT and CDR2 is SNEGSKA (reference sequence). The CDR3 here is CAGTVNEKLFF. CDR3 coding DNA: TGCGCCGGGACAGTCAATGAAAAACTGTTTTTT.